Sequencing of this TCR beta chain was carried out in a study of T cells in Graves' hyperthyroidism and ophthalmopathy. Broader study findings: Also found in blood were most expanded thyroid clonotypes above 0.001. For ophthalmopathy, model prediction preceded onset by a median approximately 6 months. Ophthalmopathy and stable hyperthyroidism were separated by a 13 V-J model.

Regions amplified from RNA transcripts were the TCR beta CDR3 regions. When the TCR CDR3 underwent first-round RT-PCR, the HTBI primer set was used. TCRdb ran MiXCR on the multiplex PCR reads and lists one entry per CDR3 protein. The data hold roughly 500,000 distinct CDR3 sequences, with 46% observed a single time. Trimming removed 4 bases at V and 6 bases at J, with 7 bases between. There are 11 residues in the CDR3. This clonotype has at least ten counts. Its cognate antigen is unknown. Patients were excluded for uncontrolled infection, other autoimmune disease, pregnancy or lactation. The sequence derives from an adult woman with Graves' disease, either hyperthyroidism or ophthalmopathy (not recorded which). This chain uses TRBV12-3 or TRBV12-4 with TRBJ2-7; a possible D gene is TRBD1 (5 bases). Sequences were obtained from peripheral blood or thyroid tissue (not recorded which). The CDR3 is CASSSRGEQYF. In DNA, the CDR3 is TGTGCCAGCAGTTCAAGGGGCGAGCAGTACTTC.